This TCR beta chain emerged from a study of response to subunit inactivated influenza vaccine. The CDR3 covers 16 residues. The germline CDR1 and CDR2 sequences are DFQATT and SNEGSKA (reference sequence). With V trimmed by 0 bases and J by 10 bases, 9 bases remained unmatched. TCRdb re-derived calls from the RT-PCR reads in MiXCR, one entry per CDR3 protein. The repertoire includes about 480,000 distinct CDR3 sequences, roughly 13% of them detected once, and 13% sits in the top ten. The TCR sequence derives from a man between 50 and 59 years old who received an inactivated influenza vaccine. The starting material was PBMCs from blood, obtained around seven weeks after vaccination. J is TRBJ1-6 and V is TRBV20-1; 10 bases align to TRBD1. For the CDR3, the DNA is TGCAGTGCTAGAGATCTCAGGGACAGGGGAGGATCACCCCTCCACTTT. Translation: CSARDLRDRGGSPLHF.